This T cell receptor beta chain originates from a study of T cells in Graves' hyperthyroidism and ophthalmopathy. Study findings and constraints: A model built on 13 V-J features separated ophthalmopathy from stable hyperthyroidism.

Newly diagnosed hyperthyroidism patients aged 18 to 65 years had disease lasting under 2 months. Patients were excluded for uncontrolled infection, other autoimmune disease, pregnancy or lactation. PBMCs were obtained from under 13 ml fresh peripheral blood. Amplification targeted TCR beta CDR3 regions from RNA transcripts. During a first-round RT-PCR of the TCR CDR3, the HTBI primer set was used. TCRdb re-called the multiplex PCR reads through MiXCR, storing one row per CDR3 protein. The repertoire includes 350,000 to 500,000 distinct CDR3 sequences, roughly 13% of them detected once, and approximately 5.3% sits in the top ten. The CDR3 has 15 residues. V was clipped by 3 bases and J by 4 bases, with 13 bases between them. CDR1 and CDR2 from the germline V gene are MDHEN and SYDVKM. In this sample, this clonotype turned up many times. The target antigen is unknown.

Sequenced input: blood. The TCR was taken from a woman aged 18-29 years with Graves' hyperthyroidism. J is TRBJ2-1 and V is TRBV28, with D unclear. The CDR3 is CASSFPGDVYNEQFF. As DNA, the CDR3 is TGTGCCAGCAGTTTCCCGGGTGACGTATACAATGAGCAGTTCTTC.